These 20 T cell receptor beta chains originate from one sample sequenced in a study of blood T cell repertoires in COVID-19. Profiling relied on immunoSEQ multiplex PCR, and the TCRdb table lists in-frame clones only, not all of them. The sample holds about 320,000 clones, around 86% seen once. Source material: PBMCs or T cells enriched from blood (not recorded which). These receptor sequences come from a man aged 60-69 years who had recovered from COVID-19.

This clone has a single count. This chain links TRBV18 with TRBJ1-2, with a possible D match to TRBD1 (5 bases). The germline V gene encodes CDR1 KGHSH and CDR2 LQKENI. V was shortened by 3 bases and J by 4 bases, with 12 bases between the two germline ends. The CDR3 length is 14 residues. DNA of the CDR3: TGTGCCAGCTCACCTCTGACAGACCTCTATGGCTACACCTTC. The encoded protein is CASSPLTDLYGYTF.

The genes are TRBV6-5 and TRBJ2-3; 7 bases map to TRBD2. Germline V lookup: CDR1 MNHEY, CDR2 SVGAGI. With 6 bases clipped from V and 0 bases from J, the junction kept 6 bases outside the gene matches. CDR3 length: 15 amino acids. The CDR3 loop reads CASRPTSASTDTQYF. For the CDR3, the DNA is TGTGCCAGCAGACCCACTAGCGCTAGCACAGATACGCAGTATTTT.

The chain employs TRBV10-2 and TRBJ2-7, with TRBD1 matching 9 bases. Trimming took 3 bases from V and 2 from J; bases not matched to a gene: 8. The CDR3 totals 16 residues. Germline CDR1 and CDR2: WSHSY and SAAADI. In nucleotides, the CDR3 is TGCGCCAGCAGTGAACCGGGACAGGGACGGACCTACGAGCAGTACTTC. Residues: CASSEPGQGRTYEQYF.

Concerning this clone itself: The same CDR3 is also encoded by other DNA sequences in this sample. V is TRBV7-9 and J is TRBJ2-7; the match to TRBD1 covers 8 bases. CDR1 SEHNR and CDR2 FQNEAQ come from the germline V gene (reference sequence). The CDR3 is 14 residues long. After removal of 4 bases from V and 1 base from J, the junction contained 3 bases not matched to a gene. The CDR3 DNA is TGTGCCAGCAGCTCGGACAGGGAGTCCTACGAGCAGTACTTC. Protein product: CASSSDRESYEQYF.

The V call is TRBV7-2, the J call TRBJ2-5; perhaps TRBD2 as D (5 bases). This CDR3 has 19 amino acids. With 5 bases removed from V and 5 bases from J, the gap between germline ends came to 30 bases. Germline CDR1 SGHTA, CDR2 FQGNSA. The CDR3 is CASSITSVGGDYPRETQYF. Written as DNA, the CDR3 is TGTGCCAGCAGCATAACTTCTGTGGGCGGCGACTACCCCCGGGAGACCCAGTACTTC.

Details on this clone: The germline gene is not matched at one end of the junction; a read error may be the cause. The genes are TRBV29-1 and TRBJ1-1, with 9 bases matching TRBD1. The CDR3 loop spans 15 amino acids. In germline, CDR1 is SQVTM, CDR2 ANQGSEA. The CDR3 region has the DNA TGCAGCGGTGAAACAGGGGGCGTTTTGAACACTGAAGCTTTCTTT. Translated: CSGETGGVLNTEAFF. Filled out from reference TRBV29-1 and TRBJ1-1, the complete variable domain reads SAVISQKPSRDICQRGTSLTIQCQVDSQVTMMFWYRQQPGQSLTLIATANQGSEATYESGFVIDKFPISRPNLTFSTLTVSNMSPEDSSIYLCSGETGGVLNTEAFFGQGTRLTVV.

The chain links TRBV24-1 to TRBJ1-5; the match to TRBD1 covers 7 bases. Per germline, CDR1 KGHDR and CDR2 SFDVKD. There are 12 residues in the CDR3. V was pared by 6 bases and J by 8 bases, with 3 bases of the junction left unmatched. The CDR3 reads CATSPTGEPQHF. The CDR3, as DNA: TGTGCCACCAGTCCAACAGGGGAGCCCCAGCATTTT.

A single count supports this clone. DNA for the CDR3: TGTGCCAGCAGACCCGGACAGGGCTATGGCTACACCTTC. This codes for CASRPGQGYGYTF. The genes are TRBV6-5 and TRBJ1-2; 8 bases are a match to TRBD1. The ends lost 6 bases at V and 4 bases at J; junction bases unmatched: 4. This CDR3 region has 13 residues. Germline V lookup: CDR1 MNHEY, CDR2 SVGAGI.

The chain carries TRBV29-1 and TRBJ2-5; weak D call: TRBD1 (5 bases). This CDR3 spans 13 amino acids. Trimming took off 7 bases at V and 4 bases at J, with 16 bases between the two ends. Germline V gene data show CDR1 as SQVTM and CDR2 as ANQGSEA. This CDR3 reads CSGVGRVGETQYF. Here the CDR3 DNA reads TGCAGCGGCGTGGGCAGGGTGGGAGAGACCCAGTACTTC. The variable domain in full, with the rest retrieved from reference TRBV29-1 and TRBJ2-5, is SAVISQKPSRDICQRGTSLTIQCQVDSQVTMMFWYRQQPGQSLTLIATANQGSEATYESGFVIDKFPISRPNLTFSTLTVSNMSPEDSSIYLCSGVGRVGETQYFGPGTRLLVL.

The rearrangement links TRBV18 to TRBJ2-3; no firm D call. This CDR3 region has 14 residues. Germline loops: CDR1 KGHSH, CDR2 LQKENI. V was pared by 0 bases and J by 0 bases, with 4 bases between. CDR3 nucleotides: TGTGCCAGCTCACCACCGAGAAGCACAGATACGCAGTATTTT. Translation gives CASSPPRSTDTQYF.

The CDR3 nucleotides read TGTGCCACCAGTGATTCTAAATCGAGAGCGGCGAGTTTCACCCACGAGCAGTACTTC. Protein sequence: CATSDSKSRAASFTHEQYF. The V and J genes are TRBV24-1 and TRBJ2-7; D is perhaps TRBD2 (5 bases). The CDR3 is 19 residues long. V was cut by 2 bases and J by 5 bases, with 27 bases left in between. CDR1 and CDR2 (germline): KGHDR, SFDVKD.

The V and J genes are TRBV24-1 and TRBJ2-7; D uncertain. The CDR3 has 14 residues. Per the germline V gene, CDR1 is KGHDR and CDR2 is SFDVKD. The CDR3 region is CVVRWPGGAYEQYF. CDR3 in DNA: TGTGTCGTCCGTTGGCCGGGTGGCGCGTACGAGCAGTACTTC.

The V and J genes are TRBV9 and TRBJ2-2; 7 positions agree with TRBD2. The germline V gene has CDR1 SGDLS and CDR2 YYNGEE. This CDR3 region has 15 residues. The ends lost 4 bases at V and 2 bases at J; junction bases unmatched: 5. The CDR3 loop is CASSPGGSNTGELFF. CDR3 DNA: TGTGCCAGCAGCCCCGGGGGGTCAAACACCGGGGAGCTGTTTTTT. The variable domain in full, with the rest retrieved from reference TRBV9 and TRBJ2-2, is DSGVTQTPKHLITATGQRVTLRCSPRSGDLSVYWYQQSLDQGLQFLIQYYNGEERAKGNILERFSAQQFPDLHSELNLSSLELGDSALYFCASSPGGSNTGELFFGEGSRLTVL.

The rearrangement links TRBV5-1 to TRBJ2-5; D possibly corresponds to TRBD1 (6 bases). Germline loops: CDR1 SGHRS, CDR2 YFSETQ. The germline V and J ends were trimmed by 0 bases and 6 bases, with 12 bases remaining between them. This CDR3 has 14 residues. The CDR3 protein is CASSLEIGGKTQYF. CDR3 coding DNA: TGCGCCAGCAGCTTGGAGATAGGGGGAAAGACCCAGTACTTC.

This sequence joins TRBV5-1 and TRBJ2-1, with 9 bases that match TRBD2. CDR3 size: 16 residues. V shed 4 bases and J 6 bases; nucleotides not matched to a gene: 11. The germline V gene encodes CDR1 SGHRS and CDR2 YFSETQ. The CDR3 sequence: CASSRPGTSLSNEQFF. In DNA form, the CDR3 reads TGCGCCAGCAGCCGTCCCGGGACTAGCTTAAGCAATGAGCAGTTCTTC.

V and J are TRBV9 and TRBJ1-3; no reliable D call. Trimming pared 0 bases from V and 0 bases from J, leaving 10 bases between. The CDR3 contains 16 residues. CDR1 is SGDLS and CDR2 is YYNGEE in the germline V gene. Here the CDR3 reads CASSVDPVPSGNTIYF. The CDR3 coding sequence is TGTGCCAGCAGCGTAGATCCGGTTCCCTCTGGAAACACCATATATTTT.

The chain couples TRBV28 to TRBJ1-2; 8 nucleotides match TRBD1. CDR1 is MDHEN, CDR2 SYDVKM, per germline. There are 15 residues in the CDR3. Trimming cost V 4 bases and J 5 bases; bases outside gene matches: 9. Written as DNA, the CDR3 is TGTGCCAGCAGTTCACGGACAGGGACGGGATATGGCTACACCTTC. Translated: CASSSRTGTGYGYTF.

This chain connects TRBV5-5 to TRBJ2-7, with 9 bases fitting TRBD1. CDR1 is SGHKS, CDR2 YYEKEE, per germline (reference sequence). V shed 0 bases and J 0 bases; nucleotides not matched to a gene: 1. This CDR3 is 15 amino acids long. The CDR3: CASSLGQGGSYEQYF. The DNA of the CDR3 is TGTGCCAGCAGCTTGGGACAGGGGGGCTCCTACGAGCAGTACTTC.

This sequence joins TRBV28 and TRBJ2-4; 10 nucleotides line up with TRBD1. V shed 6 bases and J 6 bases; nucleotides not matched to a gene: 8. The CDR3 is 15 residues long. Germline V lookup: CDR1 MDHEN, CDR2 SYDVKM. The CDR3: CASSFRDRGRNIQYF. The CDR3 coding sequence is TGTGCCAGCAGCTTCCGAGACAGGGGGCGAAACATTCAGTACTTC. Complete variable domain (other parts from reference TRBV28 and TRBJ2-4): DVKVTQSSRYLVKRTGEKVFLECVQDMDHENMFWYRQDPGLGLRLIYFSYDVKMKEKGDIPEGYSVSREKKERFSLILESASTNQTSMYLCASSFRDRGRNIQYFGAGTRLSVL.

The CDR3: CASSPEGKTQYF. In DNA, the CDR3 is TGTGCCAGCTCACCAGAGGGAAAAACGCAGTATTTT. The chain combines TRBV18 with TRBJ2-3; D is possibly TRBD2 (5 bases). V dropped 2 bases and J dropped 9 bases, with 9 bases sitting between them. The CDR3 has 12 residues. From germline, CDR1 is KGHSH and CDR2 LQKENI.